This TCR beta chain appears in the sequencing data of a study of blood T cell repertoires in COVID-19. Unmatched junction bases numbered 7, after V lost 4 bases and J lost 2 bases. CDR3 size: 17 residues. Germline assignment: CDR1 MNHEY and CDR2 SMNVEV (reference sequence). Clones were sequenced by immunoSEQ multiplex PCR, and TCRdb holds only the in-frame ones, with some missing. The table includes around 160,000 clones, approximately 80% detected once. The chain joins TRBV27 to TRBJ2-6; TRBD1 aligns across 8 bases. This clonotype originated in a middle-aged man who had recovered from COVID-19. Sequences were obtained from PBMCs or T cells enriched from blood (not recorded which). The CDR3 DNA is TGTGCCAGCAGTTCTTTTGGACAGGGTGCTGGGGCCAACGTCCTGACTTTC. This sequence encodes CASSSFGQGAGANVLTF.